The rows below give T cell receptor beta chains drawn from one sample of a study of cytomegalovirus exposure and HLA in healthy donors. Clones were sequenced by immunoSEQ multiplex PCR, and TCRdb holds only the in-frame ones, with some missing. The table has around 140,000 clones, roughly 60% seen once. The specimen was PBMCs. The receptor set was obtained from a woman aged 40 to 50 in good health and CMV-seronegative. Both conserved end residues are part of each CDR3. D genes are given only for firm matches. Not all rows give a size; the values are once, few, many and, for expanded clones, a class.

v_call	d_call	j_call	clone_size	cdr3_aa	cdr3_nt
TRBV7-2	.	TRBJ1-1	few	CASSSYRVTEAFF	TGTGCCAGCAGCTCATACAGGGTCACTGAAGCTTTCTTT
TRBV7-9	.	TRBJ1-1	.	CASSLSNRAEAFF	TGTGCCAGCAGCTTATCGAACAGGGCTGAAGCTTTCTTT
TRBV6-5	.	TRBJ1-1	once	CASRKQGSVNTEAFF	TGTGCCAGCAGGAAACAGGGTTCTGTGAACACTGAAGCTTTCTTT
TRBV7-9	TRBD1	TRBJ2-5	.	CASSPGTGLKETQYF	TGTGCCAGCAGCCCGGGGACAGGCCTTAAAGAGACCCAGTACTTC
TRBV5-1	TRBD2	TRBJ2-1	.	CASSGTLAGADNEQFF	TGCGCCAGCAGCGGGACTCTAGCGGGGGCCGACAATGAGCAGTTCTTC
TRBV7-9	.	TRBJ1-2	.	CASSLGRGGGYTF	TGTGCCAGCAGCCTTGGCAGGGGCGGTGGCTACACCTTC
TRBV6-1	.	TRBJ2-7	.	CASREPVGTPYYEQYF	TGTGCCAGCAGGGAACCTGTGGGCACTCCCTACTACGAGCAGTACTTC
TRBV28	TRBD2	TRBJ2-5	few	CASSLGLKIIQETQYF	TGTGCCAGCAGTTTGGGACTAAAGATAATCCAAGAGACCCAGTACTTC
TRBV27	TRBD1	TRBJ1-1	.	CASRSTGARTEAFF	TGTGCCAGCAGATCCACAGGGGCCCGCACTGAAGCTTTCTTT
TRBV19	TRBD1	TRBJ1-4	few	CASSARWDRGNFGKLFF	TGTGCCAGTAGTGCGCGATGGGACAGGGGCAATTTTGGAAAACTGTTTTTT
TRBV11-2	TRBD2	TRBJ2-3	.	CASSLWLADTDTQYF	TGTGCCAGCAGCCTTTGGCTAGCGGACACAGATACGCAGTATTTT
TRBV28	.	TRBJ1-2	.	CATNSIYGYTF	TGTGCCACCAACTCGATCTATGGCTACACCTTC
TRBV18	TRBD1	TRBJ1-5	once	CASSRGTGKQPQHF	TGTGCCAGCTCACGAGGGACAGGGAAACAGCCCCAGCATTTT
TRBV28	TRBD1	TRBJ2-6	.	CASSFSFTGAGANVLTF	TGTGCCAGCAGTTTCTCGTTCACAGGGGCAGGGGCCAACGTCCTGACTTTC
TRBV21-1	.	TRBJ1-2	.	CASSKLPYRGYTF	TGTGCCAGCAGCAAACTCCCTTATCGGGGCTACACCTTC
TRBV28	.	TRBJ2-1	.	CASSLDRPYYNEQFF	TGTGCCAGCAGTTTAGACAGGCCATATTACAATGAGCAGTTCTTC
TRBV7-2	TRBD1	TRBJ1-1	.	CASSLDRGASNTEAFF	TGTGCCAGCAGCTTAGACAGGGGGGCCTCGAACACTGAAGCTTTCTTT